This entry concerns a single T cell receptor beta chain. Assay used: immunoSEQ multiplex PCR; TCRdb lists only in-frame clones, some missing. Counted here are 200,000 or so clones, just under 95% occurring once; the ten biggest clones make up 1.5%. This specimen belongs to a study of control samples from healthy donors and cancer patients. The germline V gene has CDR1 SGHDN and CDR2 FVKESK. CDR3 length equals 15 residues. Deletions cut 0 bases from V and 3 bases from J, with 12 bases between. This sequence originates from a man aged 50-59 years in good health. Sequencing was done on a sample of blood. This chain connects TRBV14 to TRBJ2-7; no firm D call. The CDR3, as DNA: TGTGCCAGCAGCCAAGATCCACCAACCCTCTACGAGCAGTACGTC. Translated, it gives CASSQDPPTLYEQYV.